The table lists the clone carrying this T cell receptor beta chain with a count of one. Its antigen is not identified. The data derive from a study of CD4 T cells in relation to SARS-CoV-2 and coronaviruses. Study information: The HLA restriction of the shared crossreactive spike epitopes was mapped. Study-level results: The cross-reactivity analysis covered only spike protein, not other viral proteins.

This CDR3 is built from 14 residues. Germline V gives CDR1 MNHEY, CDR2 SVGAGI. V was pared by 5 bases and J by 2 bases, with 1 base of the junction left unmatched. Clones were read by immunoSEQ multiplex PCR, and TCRdb kept only the in-frame ones, dropping some. The profile shows 25,000 or so clones, 77% of them singletons. Unexposed donor CD4+ T cells date from about 2011-2018, before the COVID-19 pandemic. After about ten days of culture, CD4+ T cells were isolated. This chain uses TRBV6-5 with TRBJ1-5; 9 bases agree with TRBD1. The sequenced material came from CD4+ T cells from PBMCs, cultured in vitro. The TCR comes from a human donor in good health. The CDR3 loop is CASSRQGGNQPQHF. The CDR3, as DNA: TGTGCCAGCAGTCGACAGGGGGGCAATCAGCCCCAGCATTTT.